This entry lists 30 T cell receptor beta chains sequenced from one sample in a study of T-cell memory formation after mild COVID-19 (dated by TCRdb to the early 2020s). The library was produced with 5' RACE. These reads were obtained on an Illumina NovaSeq 6000. The raw public reads went through TCRdb reprocessing: fastp at Q25, MiXCR clone calling, in-frame beta chains kept. Each entry merges the rows of one CDR3 protein and shows their most common DNA and genes. The sample contains approximately 350,000 distinct CDR3 sequences, approximately 29% of them found a single time. Roughly 12% of the sample comes from the top ten. The sample was PBMCs or a T cell subset sorted from them (not recorded which). These receptors originate from an adult woman who had mild COVID-19 (a few samples of this study predate the infection). The sample titles of this study are shuffled in the database, so cell type and time point are left out; the donor was told from shared clones.

This clonotype was seen more than once but under ten times. V is TRBV5-6 and J is TRBJ2-2; D may match TRBD1 or TRBD2 (5 bases each). This CDR3 is 15 amino acids long. V lost 1 base to trimming and J lost 4 bases, with 11 bases between them. Germline assignment: CDR1 SGHDT and CDR2 YYEEEE. The CDR3 nucleotides are TGTGCCAGCAGCTTGTGGGGGAGTCGCACCGGGGAGCTGTTTTTT. It yields the protein CASSLWGSRTGELFF.

V is TRBV6-5 and J is TRBJ2-1; no clear D gene. CDR3 length: 12 residues. Trimming pared 5 bases from V and 12 bases from J, leaving 14 bases between. Germline loops: CDR1 MNHEY, CDR2 SVGAGI. The chain's CDR3 is CASSQGWAGQFF. The DNA for the CDR3 is TGTGCCAGCAGTCAAGGGTGGGCAGGGCAGTTCTTC.

The V call is TRBV12-3 or TRBV12-4, the J call TRBJ2-1; D perhaps matches TRBD2 (6 bases). Trimming pared 2 bases from V and 0 bases from J, leaving 11 bases between. The length of the CDR3 is 16 residues. CDR3 sequence reads: CASSLKGLTSYNEQFF. The DNA of the CDR3 is TGTGCCAGCAGTTTAAAGGGACTCACCTCCTACAATGAGCAGTTCTTC.

The chain is built from TRBV27 and TRBJ2-7; 8 nucleotides align to TRBD1. CDR1 is MNHEY, CDR2 SMNVEV, per germline (reference sequence). This CDR3 has 15 amino acids. J gave up 5 bases and V 6 bases, and 12 bases lay outside the gene matches. This CDR3 is CASSLATGGMNEQYF. The CDR3 nucleotides are TGTGCCAGCAGCCTCGCTACAGGGGGGATGAACGAGCAGTACTTC.

V gene TRBV2 combines with J gene TRBJ2-1; D may match TRBD1 or TRBD2 (6 bases each). Germline V gives CDR1 SNHLY, CDR2 FYNNEI. The CDR3 has 11 residues. Deletions cut 7 bases from V and 8 bases from J, with 9 bases between. For the CDR3, the DNA is TGTGCCAGCATAGGGGGGCATGAGCAGTTCTTC. This codes for CASIGGHEQFF.

V usage is TRBV5-4 and J usage is TRBJ2-7; the match to TRBD1 covers 7 bases. The germline CDR1 and CDR2 sequences are SGHNT and YYREEE (reference sequence). The CDR3 loop spans 13 amino acids. J was trimmed by 9 bases and V by 5 bases; bases with no gene match: 11. The CDR3 nucleotides are TGTGCCAGCAGTCTTGGACAGGCCGATTTGCAGTACTTC. It codes for CASSLGQADLQYF.

This clonotype was picked up a small number of times. The CDR3 protein is CASSLQIHSDRGGDEQYF. Written as DNA, the CDR3 is TGTGCCAGCAGTTTACAAATCCATTCGGACAGGGGTGGGGACGAGCAGTACTTC. The chain carries TRBV6-5 and TRBJ2-7; 9 bases fit TRBD1. This CDR3 is 18 amino acids long. The V gene's germline CDR1 is MNHEY and CDR2 SVGAGI. Germline trimming cut 4 bases from V and 5 bases from J; bases unmatched to any gene: 18.

Ten or more counts support this clonotype. This chain joins TRBV20-1 and TRBJ2-7; D perhaps matches TRBD2 (6 bases). The germline V gene has CDR1 DFQATT and CDR2 SNEGSKA (reference sequence). V lost 3 bases and J lost 0, with 12 bases in between. The CDR3 loop spans 14 amino acids. CDR3 nucleotides: TGCAGTGCTAGTGCGGGGTTGGGCTCCTACGAGCAGTACTTC. Translating it yields CSASAGLGSYEQYF.

This clonotype has just a few counts. This sequence joins TRBV9 and TRBJ2-3, with D tentatively TRBD2 (7 bases). There are 17 residues in the CDR3. V gave up 4 bases and J gave up 5 bases, with 23 bases separating them. CDR1 is SGDLS, CDR2 YYNGEE, per germline. The CDR3 region has the DNA TGTGCCAGCAGCTCAACTAGGGGGGGTTGGGAGCAAGATACGCAGTATTTT. This gives the protein CASSSTRGGWEQDTQYF. Based on the CDR3 plus reference TRBV9 and TRBJ2-3, the full variable domain is DSGVTQTPKHLITATGQRVTLRCSPRSGDLSVYWYQQSLDQGLQFLIQYYNGEERAKGNILERFSAQQFPDLHSELNLSSLELGDSALYFCASSSTRGGWEQDTQYFGPGTRLTVL.

This clonotype was recorded a few times. The V and J genes are TRBV10-3 and TRBJ2-7; D not certain. Germline V gives CDR1 ENHRY, CDR2 SYGVKD. With 3 bases removed from V and 0 bases from J, the gap between germline ends came to 15 bases. The CDR3 is 16 residues long. The CDR3 region has the DNA TGTGCCATCAGTGATACCGGACCTACGACCTCCTACGAGCAGTACTTC. It specifies CAISDTGPTTSYEQYF.

This clonotype appeared a few times. J is TRBJ2-1 and V is TRBV4-3; D is unresolved. Germline loops: CDR1 LGHNA, CDR2 YSLEER. The CDR3 loop spans 16 amino acids. V was pared by 0 bases and J by 0 bases, with 9 bases between. CDR3 coding DNA: TGCGCCAGCAGCCAAGATCGGTACAGCTCCTACAATGAGCAGTTCTTC. It specifies CASSQDRYSSYNEQFF.

The V gene is TRBV6-1, the J gene TRBJ2-7; TRBD1 is a possible D gene (6 bases). Germline V gene lookup returns CDR1 MNHNS and CDR2 SASEGT. V was shortened by 11 bases and J by 4 bases, with 15 bases between the two germline ends. This CDR3 is 12 amino acids long. The CDR3 DNA reads TGTGCCGGAGAACAGGGTAGATACGAGCAGTACTTC. It encodes CAGEQGRYEQYF.

The chain employs TRBV3-1 and TRBJ1-1, with a possible D match to TRBD1 (6 bases). The CDR3 consists of 14 residues. Germline assignment: CDR1 LGHDT and CDR2 YNNKEL (reference sequence). V shed 6 bases and J shed 5 bases, with 16 bases lying between them. CDR3 sequence reads: CASRLQGVGTEAFF. The CDR3 nucleotides read TGTGCCAGCAGGCTACAGGGAGTGGGGACTGAAGCTTTCTTT.

V is TRBV6-2 or TRBV6-3 and J is TRBJ2-4; tentatively, D is TRBD2 (5 bases). CDR1 and CDR2 from the germline V gene are MNHEY and SVGEGT. Trimming removed 8 bases from V and 5 bases from J, with 10 bases in between. This CDR3 has 12 residues. In nucleotides, the CDR3 is TGTGCCAGCCAGAGGCGGGAAAACATTCAGTACTTC. It codes for CASQRRENIQYF.

The chain employs TRBV5-6 and TRBJ1-2; D is undetermined. Germline values: CDR1 SGHDT, CDR2 YYEEEE. V was pared by 4 bases and J by 2 bases, with 9 bases between. The CDR3 is 13 residues long. The CDR3 here is CASSGVVNYGYTF. In DNA form, the CDR3 reads TGTGCCAGCAGCGGGGTAGTCAACTATGGCTACACCTTC.

V usage is TRBV7-9 and J usage is TRBJ2-1, with D perhaps assigned TRBD1 or TRBD2 (5 bases each). Trimming shortened V by 0 bases and J by 3 bases, and 12 bases separated the two germline ends. Germline lookup yields CDR1 SEHNR and CDR2 FQNEAQ (reference sequence). The CDR3 spans 16 residues. CDR3 nucleotide sequence: TGTGCCAGCAGCTTAGCGTTCGGGGCGAACTACAATGAGCAGTTCTTC. As protein: CASSLAFGANYNEQFF.

Comments on this clonotype: Being one base from a much bigger clone, this may be a read error. The chain combines TRBV12-3 or TRBV12-4 with TRBJ2-2, with D unclear. Trimming removed 6 bases from V and 3 bases from J, with 5 bases in between. The CDR3 sequence is 12 residues long. The CDR3, as DNA: TGTGCCAGCAGACCCTACACCGGGGAGCTGTTTTTT. Residues: CASRPYTGELFF.

The chain uses TRBV25-1 and TRBJ1-1, with D possibly being TRBD1 (5 bases). Trimming took off 4 bases at V and 1 base at J, with 10 bases between the two ends. The CDR3 is 14 amino acids. In germline, CDR1 is MGHDK, CDR2 SYGVNS. The CDR3 region has the DNA TGTGCCAGCAGTGGGGGACCGGGGAACACTGAAGCTTTCTTT. Amino acid sequence: CASSGGPGNTEAFF.

This clonotype turned up a few times. This rearrangement joins TRBV27 to TRBJ2-7, with D perhaps matching TRBD1 or TRBD2 (6 bases each). Per germline, CDR1 MNHEY and CDR2 SMNVEV (reference sequence). This CDR3 is built from 14 residues. With 4 bases removed from V and 0 bases from J, the gap between germline ends came to 10 bases. Here the CDR3 reads CASSWGATSYEQYF. The CDR3 DNA reads TGTGCCAGCAGTTGGGGGGCTACCTCCTACGAGCAGTACTTC.

This clonotype was observed at least ten times. This chain uses TRBV5-1 with TRBJ2-7, with 11 bases matching TRBD2. Trimming cost V 10 bases and J 7 bases; bases outside gene matches: 10. This CDR3 has 13 residues. Germline loops: CDR1 SGHRS, CDR2 YFSETQ. The CDR3 DNA reads TGCGCCGGAATTGGTAGCGGGAGGGAAGAGCAGTACTTC. Its protein is CAGIGSGREEQYF.

The rearrangement links TRBV4-2 to TRBJ1-2; TRBD1 agrees at 8 bases. Trimming cost V 1 base and J 4 bases; bases outside gene matches: 5. The CDR3 runs to 15 residues. Germline values: CDR1 LGHNA, CDR2 YNFKEQ. The DNA for the CDR3 is TGTGCCAGCAGCCAAGCCGGACAGGGCAGCTATGGCTACACCTTC. Amino acids: CASSQAGQGSYGYTF.

This chain joins TRBV24-1 and TRBJ2-7; no definite D call. Per germline, CDR1 KGHDR and CDR2 SFDVKD. This CDR3 comprises 12 residues. Trimming took off 3 bases at V and 7 bases at J, with 9 bases between the two ends. CDR3: CATSDIGPEQYF. In DNA form, the CDR3 reads TGTGCCACCAGTGATATCGGACCTGAGCAGTACTTC.

V gene TRBV4-2 combines with J gene TRBJ2-5; D may be TRBD2 (5 bases). There are 18 residues in the CDR3. The V end lost 0 bases, the J end lost 2 bases, and 19 bases lay between the germline ends. Germline V gene lookup returns CDR1 LGHNA and CDR2 YNFKEQ. CDR3 protein: CASSQDVGSAREQETQYF. The CDR3 DNA reads as TGTGCCAGCAGCCAAGACGTGGGGTCAGCGAGGGAGCAAGAGACCCAGTACTTC.

The chain is built from TRBV15 and TRBJ2-7; TRBD1 might be the D (6 bases). The CDR3 is made up of 14 amino acids. The germline CDR1 and CDR2 sequences are LNHNV and YYDKDF (reference sequence). The ends were cut back, 8 bases at V and 0 bases at J, with 14 bases in the middle. CDR3 residues: CATEATGSSYEQYF. DNA of the CDR3: TGTGCCACCGAGGCCACAGGGAGCTCCTACGAGCAGTACTTC.

This clonotype was detected only a few times. CDR3 protein: CASSPSFRETQYF. The CDR3 coding sequence is TGTGCCAGCAGTCCCTCTTTCAGGGAGACCCAGTACTTC. The rearrangement uses TRBV27 and TRBJ2-5, with D hard to call. Trimming stripped 5 bases from V and 5 bases from J, with 12 bases between. CDR3 length: 13 residues. CDR1 MNHEY and CDR2 SMNVEV come from the germline V gene (reference sequence).

This clonotype was seen a few times. The chain uses TRBV4-2 and TRBJ1-5; D is ambiguous. The CDR3 contains 17 residues. Germline V gene sequence: CDR1 LGHNA, CDR2 YNFKEQ. Trimming pared 0 bases from V and 4 bases from J, leaving 16 bases between. The CDR3 here is CASSQDIGVAENQPQHF. The CDR3, as DNA: TGTGCCAGCAGCCAAGATATAGGTGTGGCGGAAAATCAGCCCCAGCATTTT.

This clonotype was observed a handful of times. The rearrangement joins TRBV24-1 to TRBJ2-7; the D is unclear. CDR1 is KGHDR, CDR2 SFDVKD, per germline. Trimming left V 2 bases short and J 5 bases short, with 3 bases between. There are 11 residues in the CDR3. The CDR3 is CATSDSDEQYF. The CDR3 DNA reads as TGTGCCACCAGTGATTCGGACGAGCAGTACTTC.

The chain employs TRBV20-1 and TRBJ2-7, with 7 bases that match TRBD1. V dropped 2 bases and J dropped 7; count of bases not matched to a gene: 5. CDR3 length: 12 amino acids. Germline V CDR1 and CDR2: DFQATT, SNEGSKA (reference sequence). CDR3 DNA sequence: TGCAGTGCTAGACCAGGGGGTCTGGAGCAGTACTTC. It codes for CSARPGGLEQYF.

V and J are TRBV5-1 and TRBJ2-7; TRBD1 agrees at 8 bases. V was pared by 2 bases and J by 8 bases, with 9 bases of the junction left unmatched. Germline loops: CDR1 SGHRS, CDR2 YFSETQ. The CDR3 loop spans 14 amino acids. The CDR3 here is CASSLGGTGPQQYF. As DNA, the CDR3 is TGCGCCAGCAGCTTAGGAGGGACAGGACCTCAGCAGTACTTC.

V and J are TRBV7-3 and TRBJ1-1; D possibly corresponds to TRBD1 (5 bases). The CDR3 sequence is 12 residues long. Germline V CDR1 and CDR2: SGHTA, FQGTGA. The ends were cut back, 5 bases at V and 6 bases at J, with 10 bases in the middle. CDR3 residues: CASSQDTSEAFF. The DNA for the CDR3 is TGTGCCAGCAGCCAGGACACCTCTGAAGCTTTCTTT.